This TCR beta chain was documented in a study of PD-1 blockade in classical Hodgkin lymphoma. Per the germline V gene, CDR1 is SNHLY and CDR2 is FYNNEI. The CDR3 is 15 amino acids. The V gene end was trimmed by 6 bases and the J gene end by 6 bases; junction bases not matched to a gene: 12. Using immunoSEQ multiplex PCR, the repertoire was profiled, and TCRdb retains in-frame clones only, with some absent. The profile covers tens of thousands of clones, with 73% appearing a single time and approximately 9.9% taken by the ten largest. All patients experienced relapse after autologous stem cell transplantation, and brentuximab vedotin exposure was variable.

The material sequenced was peripheral blood mononuclear cells (PBMCs), taken at baseline. This sequence joins TRBV2 and TRBJ2-7; TRBD2 matches 9 bases. The TCR originated in a human donor with classical Hodgkin lymphoma. CDR3 DNA: TGTGCCAGCAGACCAATGGTAGCGGGAGTGAGCGAGCAGTACTTC. Translating gives CASRPMVAGVSEQYF.